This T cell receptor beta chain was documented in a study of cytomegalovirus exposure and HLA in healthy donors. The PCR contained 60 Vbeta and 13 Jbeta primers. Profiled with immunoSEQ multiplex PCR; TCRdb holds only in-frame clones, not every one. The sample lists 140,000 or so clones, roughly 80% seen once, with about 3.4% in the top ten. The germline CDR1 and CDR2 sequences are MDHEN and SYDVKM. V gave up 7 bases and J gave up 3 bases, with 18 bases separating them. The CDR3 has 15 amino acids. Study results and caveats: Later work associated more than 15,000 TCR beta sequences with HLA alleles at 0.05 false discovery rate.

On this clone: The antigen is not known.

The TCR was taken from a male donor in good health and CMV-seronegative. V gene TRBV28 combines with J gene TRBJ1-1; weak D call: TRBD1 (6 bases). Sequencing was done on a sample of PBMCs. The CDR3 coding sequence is TGTGCCAGCACCTCCGGGGGGTCAGGGGACACTGAAGCTTTCTTT. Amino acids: CASTSGGSGDTEAFF. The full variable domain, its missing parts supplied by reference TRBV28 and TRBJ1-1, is DVKVTQSSRYLVKRTGEKVFLECVQDMDHENMFWYRQDPGLGLRLIYFSYDVKMKEKGDIPEGYSVSREKKERFSLILESASTNQTSMYLCASTSGGSGDTEAFFGQGTRLTVV.